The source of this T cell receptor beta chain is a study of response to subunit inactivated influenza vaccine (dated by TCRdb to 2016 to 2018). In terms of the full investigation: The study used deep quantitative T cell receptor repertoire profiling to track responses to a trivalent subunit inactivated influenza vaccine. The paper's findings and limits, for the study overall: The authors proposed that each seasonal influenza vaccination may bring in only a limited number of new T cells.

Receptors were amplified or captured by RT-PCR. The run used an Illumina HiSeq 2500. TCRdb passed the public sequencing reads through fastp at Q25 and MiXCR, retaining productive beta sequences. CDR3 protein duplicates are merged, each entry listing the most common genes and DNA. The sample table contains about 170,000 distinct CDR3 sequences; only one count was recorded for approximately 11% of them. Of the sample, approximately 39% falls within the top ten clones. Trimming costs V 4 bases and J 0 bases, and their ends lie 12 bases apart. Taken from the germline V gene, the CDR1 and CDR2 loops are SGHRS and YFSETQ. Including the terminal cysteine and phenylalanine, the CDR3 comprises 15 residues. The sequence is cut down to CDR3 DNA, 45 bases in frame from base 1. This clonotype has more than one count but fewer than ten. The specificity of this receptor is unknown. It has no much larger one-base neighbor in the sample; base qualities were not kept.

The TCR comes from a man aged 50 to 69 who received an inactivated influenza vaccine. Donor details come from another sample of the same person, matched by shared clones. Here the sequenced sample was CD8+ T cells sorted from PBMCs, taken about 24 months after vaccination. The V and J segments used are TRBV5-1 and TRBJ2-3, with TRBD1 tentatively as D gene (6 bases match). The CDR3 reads CASSPDRPSTDTQYF. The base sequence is TGCGCCAGCAGCCCGGACAGACCTAGCACAGATACGCAGTATTTT.